The sequence of this TCR beta chain was determined in a study of T cell clusters in autoimmune cytopenias. Study-wide points: TRB repertoire shifts in secondary cytopenia and chronic lymphocytic leukemia mostly reflected lymphoma, not autoimmunity.

TRB was amplified from about 270 ng of peripheral blood genomic DNA per sample. Multiplex touch-down PCR amplified TRB using TRB-A and TRB-B pools in one tube. TCRdb reprocessed the multiplex PCR reads; each CDR3 protein has one entry and no DNA is given. In total, the table holds some 5,700 distinct CDR3 sequences. In regard to this clonotype: Its antigen remains unidentified.

The CDR3 loop spans 11 amino acids. Germline V gene sequence: CDR1 MNHNS, CDR2 SASEGT. The sample also formed part of further work on T cell repertoires in aging, cancer and after chemotherapy. That report adds: About 9.1 million TCR reads were in the whole dataset. Immunological memory after chemotherapy cannot be judged from the repertoire data.

The clonotype was recovered from a human donor in good health. Sequences were obtained from peripheral blood. The V call is TRBV6-1, the J call TRBJ1-1. Here the CDR3 reads CASSVGTEAFF.